Presented here are 28 T cell receptor beta chains from one specimen sequenced in a study of shared T cell receptors in the human thymus. Libraries were prepared by immunoSEQ multiplex PCR; TCRdb keeps only in-frame clonotypes and omits some of them. The data contain about 660,000 clones, around 87% of them singletons. These sequences were also reported in another study, on human thymus T cells.

Specimen: thymocytes. These receptors all stem from a boy less than two years old with a congenital heart defect.

This chain uses TRBV7-9 with TRBJ2-1, with 9 bases matching TRBD2. The CDR3 contains 17 residues. Germline V gives CDR1 SEHNR, CDR2 FQNEAQ (reference sequence). Trimming at V came to 5 bases and at J to 4 bases, leaving 12 bases not matched to a gene. CDR3 loop: CASSAGTSKRYYNEQFF. CDR3 DNA: TGTGCCAGCAGCGCCGGGACTAGCAAAAGGTATTACAATGAGCAGTTCTTC.

The chain employs TRBV5-3 and TRBJ2-7; 11 bases fit TRBD2. TRBV5-3 is an ORF for which the function is uncertain. The CDR3 covers 16 residues. J was trimmed by 6 bases and V by 4 bases; bases with no gene match: 12. The DNA of the CDR3 is TGTGCCAGAAGCCTCCACCGACTAGCGGGAAGTGTCGAGCAGTACTTC. Encoded protein: CARSLHRLAGSVEQYF.

V is TRBV7-6 and J is TRBJ2-7; the match to TRBD1 covers 9 bases. The CDR3 consists of 14 residues. The germline V gene encodes CDR1 SGHVS and CDR2 FNYEAQ. Trimming cost V 5 bases and J 2 bases; bases outside gene matches: 4. This CDR3 is CASSPDRGAYEQYF. In DNA form, the CDR3 reads TGTGCCAGCAGCCCGGACAGGGGAGCCTACGAGCAGTACTTC.

This clone was picked up a small number of times. V usage is TRBV7-9 and J usage is TRBJ2-7, with no clear D. The V end was cut by 2 bases, the J end by 4 bases, with 9 bases between. CDR3 length: 13 residues. Germline loops: CDR1 SEHNR, CDR2 FQNEAQ (reference sequence). The CDR3 region is CASSLTERYEQYF. The DNA for the CDR3 is TGTGCCAGCAGCTTAACGGAGCGATACGAGCAGTACTTC.

The gene calls are TRBV6-5 and TRBJ1-5; D not certain. The CDR3 loop spans 14 amino acids. Germline V gene data show CDR1 as MNHEY and CDR2 as SVGAGI. Deletions cut 0 bases from V and 8 bases from J, with 11 bases between. CDR3: CASSYSRGSEPQHF. CDR3 in DNA: TGTGCCAGCAGTTACTCGAGAGGAAGCGAGCCCCAGCATTTT.

V usage is TRBV10-3 and J usage is TRBJ2-7; 8 bases fit TRBD1. The germline V gene has CDR1 ENHRY and CDR2 SYGVKD. Trimming took 6 bases from V and 6 from J; bases not matched to a gene: 22. CDR3 length: 18 amino acids. DNA of the CDR3: TGTGCCATCAGACCCGACAGGGGATCAAAGCGGCAATCTTCCGAGCAGTACTTC. Translation gives CAIRPDRGSKRQSSEQYF.

The chain has TRBV9 and TRBJ2-7, with 10 bases matching TRBD2. This CDR3 is 19 amino acids long. Germline V lookup: CDR1 SGDLS, CDR2 YYNGEE. V gave up 4 bases and J gave up 3 bases; unmatched junction bases: 19. CDR3: CASSPQRFSGRAPVYEQYF. The CDR3 DNA reads TGTGCCAGCAGCCCCCAGAGATTCAGCGGGAGGGCCCCGGTCTACGAGCAGTACTTC.

The V call is TRBV19, the J call TRBJ2-4, with 10 bases matching TRBD2. Unmatched junction bases numbered 18, after V lost 7 bases and J lost 0 bases. Germline CDR1 reads LNHDA; CDR2 reads SQIVND (reference sequence). This CDR3 comprises 20 residues. In DNA form, the CDR3 reads TGTGCCAGTACTCAACACAGGACTAGCGGCCAAGACCTAGCCAAAAACATTCAGTACTTC. Its translation is CASTQHRTSGQDLAKNIQYF.

V and J are TRBV10-1 and TRBJ1-1; 7 positions agree with TRBD1. V lost 5 bases, J lost 5 bases, and 8 bases stayed unmatched. Germline loops: CDR1 WNHNN, CDR2 SYGVQD (reference sequence). The CDR3 is 14 residues long. CDR3 bases: TGCGCCAGCAGTCCGCACAGGGGCCCGACTGAAGCTTTCTTT. This translates into CASSPHRGPTEAFF.

J is TRBJ1-3 and V is TRBV11-2; D not resolved. The length of the CDR3 is 12 residues. V lost 4 bases and J lost 7, with 8 bases in between. Germline values: CDR1 SGHAT, CDR2 FQNNGV. CDR3 region: CASSSYSNTIYF. The CDR3 DNA reads TGTGCCAGCAGCTCATACAGTAACACCATATATTTT. Filled out from reference TRBV11-2 and TRBJ1-3, the complete variable domain reads EAGVAQSPRYKIIEKRQSVAFWCNPISGHATLYWYQQILGQGPKLLIQFQNNGVVDDSQLPKDRFSAERLKGVDSTLKIQPAKLEDSAVYLCASSSYSNTIYFGEGSWLTVV.

This rearrangement joins TRBV5-6 to TRBJ2-1; possible D gene TRBD2, 6 bases. The CDR3 runs to 16 residues. Germline loops: CDR1 SGHDT, CDR2 YYEEEE. Trimming took off 4 bases at V and 5 bases at J, with 19 bases between the two ends. CDR3 in amino acids: CASSRPRGILNNEQFF. The CDR3 region has the DNA TGTGCCAGCAGCCGTCCACGGGGGATCCTCAACAATGAGCAGTTCTTC.

V gene TRBV15 combines with J gene TRBJ2-1, with 9 bases fitting TRBD2. The germline gives CDR1 LNHNV, CDR2 YYDKDF (reference sequence). The CDR3 is 15 residues long. V shed 3 bases, J shed 7 bases, and the junction held 7 bases outside the gene matches. This CDR3 is CATSRGLAPCNEQFF. CDR3 DNA sequence: TGTGCCACCAGCAGGGGACTAGCCCCCTGTAATGAGCAGTTCTTC.

The V gene is TRBV27, the J gene TRBJ2-3; D is uncertain. CDR1 MNHEY and CDR2 SMNVEV come from the germline V gene (reference sequence). The CDR3 is 13 amino acids. Between the trimmed V and J ends, which lost 2 bases and 5 bases, there was a span of 8 bases. The CDR3 DNA sequence: TGTGCCAGCAGTTTAAGCTCGCAAGATACGCAGTATTTT. Translated, it gives CASSLSSQDTQYF.

The V gene is TRBV6-1, the J gene TRBJ2-7, with D maybe TRBD1 (6 bases). This CDR3 is built from 15 residues. The V gene's germline CDR1 is MNHNS and CDR2 SASEGT. V was trimmed by 3 bases and J by 2 bases, leaving 14 bases between them. In DNA form, the CDR3 reads TGTGCCAGCAGTGATGTCCAGGGGCCGCCCTACGAGCAGTACTTC. Protein product: CASSDVQGPPYEQYF.

The rearrangement joins TRBV7-9 to TRBJ2-1; 9 bases are shared with TRBD2. Germline trimming cut 1 base from V and 1 base from J; bases unmatched to any gene: 2. Germline CDR1 SEHNR, CDR2 FQNEAQ (reference sequence). This CDR3 spans 16 amino acids. The chain's CDR3 is CASSLVAGVSYNEQFF. In nucleotides, the CDR3 is TGTGCCAGCAGCTTAGTAGCGGGAGTATCCTACAATGAGCAGTTCTTC. Filled out from reference TRBV7-9 and TRBJ2-1, the complete variable domain reads DTGVSQNPRHKITKRGQNVTFRCDPISEHNRLYWYRQTLGQGPEFLTYFQNEAQLEKSRLLSDRFSAERPKGSFSTLEIQRTEQGDSAMYLCASSLVAGVSYNEQFFGPGTRLTVL.

This clone has a single count. The rearrangement links TRBV6-1 to TRBJ2-7, with 10 bases that match TRBD2. V was pared by 6 bases and J by 6 bases, with 8 bases of the junction left unmatched. This CDR3 comprises 14 residues. Germline V CDR1 and CDR2: MNHNS, SASEGT. The CDR3 loop is CASRCWRLAGEQYF. CDR3 DNA sequence: TGTGCCAGCAGGTGCTGGAGACTAGCGGGCGAGCAGTACTTC.

The chain has TRBV15 and TRBJ2-2; tentatively, D is TRBD2 (5 bases). Trimming stripped 1 base from V and 2 bases from J, with 20 bases between. Germline assignment: CDR1 LNHNV and CDR2 YYDKDF (reference sequence). The CDR3 is made up of 19 amino acids. The CDR3 is CATSRASGSERLNTGELFF. For the CDR3, the DNA is TGTGCCACCAGCAGAGCCTCGGGAAGCGAGAGATTAAACACCGGGGAGCTGTTTTTT.

V gene TRBV5-4 combines with J gene TRBJ2-7, with no clear D. V was pared by 0 bases and J by 7 bases, with 17 bases between. The CDR3 totals 15 residues. The germline CDR1 and CDR2 sequences are SGHNT and YYREEE (reference sequence). The chain's CDR3 is CASSLEARHPPEQYF. The DNA for the CDR3 is TGTGCCAGCAGCTTGGAGGCTAGGCATCCCCCGGAGCAGTACTTC.

The CDR3 region is CASSQRTPAGVAPAKNIQYF. Written as DNA, the CDR3 is TGTGCCAGCAGCCAGAGGACGCCAGCCGGGGTAGCGCCCGCCAAAAACATTCAGTACTTC. The V and J genes are TRBV4-2 and TRBJ2-4; a possible D gene is TRBD2 (5 bases). The CDR3 is made up of 20 amino acids. Germline CDR1 reads LGHNA; CDR2 reads YNFKEQ. The ends were cut back, 3 bases at V and 1 base at J, with 25 bases in the middle.

The chain couples TRBV20-1 to TRBJ1-4; D is unresolved. This CDR3 region has 10 residues. Trimming stripped 6 bases from V and 6 bases from J, with 5 bases between. Germline V gene lookup returns CDR1 DFQATT and CDR2 SNEGSKA (reference sequence). CDR3 protein: CSAGDEKLFF. The CDR3 nucleotides are TGCAGTGCCGGGGATGAAAAACTGTTTTTT.

The rearrangement uses TRBV27 and TRBJ2-7, with 12 bases matching TRBD2. The CDR3 spans 18 residues. Losses at the gene ends were 3 bases for V and 4 bases for J; bases not matched to a gene: 13. Germline V gene sequence: CDR1 MNHEY, CDR2 SMNVEV (reference sequence). The CDR3 here is CASSFSGLAGRAPYEQYF. In DNA form, the CDR3 reads TGTGCCAGCAGTTTTTCTGGACTAGCGGGGCGGGCCCCTTACGAGCAGTACTTC.

The rearrangement uses TRBV29-1 and TRBJ2-7, with D hard to call. This CDR3 has 12 residues. Germline lookup yields CDR1 SQVTM and CDR2 ANQGSEA. Trimming removed 6 bases from V and 4 bases from J, with 13 bases in between. Here the CDR3 reads CSVAGPRYEQYF. Written as DNA, the CDR3 is TGCAGCGTCGCAGGTCCCCGTTACGAGCAGTACTTC.

The genes are TRBV14 and TRBJ2-7; 11 nucleotides agree with TRBD2. The V and J ends lost 4 bases and 3 bases, in that order; junction bases with no gene match: 5. The length of the CDR3 is 15 residues. Per the germline V gene, CDR1 is SGHDN and CDR2 is FVKESK. CDR3 sequence reads: CASSRGTSGNYEQYF. Written as DNA, the CDR3 is TGTGCCAGCAGCCGAGGGACTAGCGGAAACTACGAGCAGTACTTC.

Comments on this clone: The junction departs from the called germline gene at one end, perhaps through a read error. The chain employs TRBV2 and TRBJ2-7, with 10 bases identical to TRBD1. The CDR3 is made up of 9 amino acids. The germline CDR1 and CDR2 sequences are SNHLY and FYNNEI. DNA of the CDR3: TGTGCCATAGACAGGGGGCGTCGCTTC. It specifies CAIDRGRRF.

The CDR3 protein is CASSLDGSSEKLFF. DNA of the CDR3: TGTGCCAGCAGCTTGGATGGGTCTAGTGAAAAACTGTTTTTT. The chain has TRBV5-6 and TRBJ1-4, with D hard to call. CDR1 is SGHDT, CDR2 YYEEEE, per germline. The germline V and J ends were trimmed by 0 bases and 7 bases, with 10 bases remaining between them. The CDR3 runs 14 residues.

The chain uses TRBV27 and TRBJ2-5; 8 bases are a match to TRBD2. Germline trimming cut 3 bases from V and 3 bases from J; bases unmatched to any gene: 9. The V gene's germline CDR1 is MNHEY and CDR2 SMNVEV (reference sequence). The length of the CDR3 is 16 residues. The CDR3 here is CASSFSSVLAEETQYF. CDR3 sequence (DNA): TGTGCCAGCAGTTTTTCGTCGGTACTAGCGGAAGAGACCCAGTACTTC.

This sequence joins TRBV12-5 and TRBJ2-1; 8 positions match TRBD1. This CDR3 has 17 amino acids. Germline V CDR1 and CDR2: LGHNT, FRNRAP. With V trimmed by 1 base and J by 0 bases, 5 bases remained unmatched. The CDR3 DNA follows: TGTGCTAGTGGTTTGGGGGACAGGCCGAGCTCCTACAATGAGCAGTTCTTC. Protein sequence: CASGLGDRPSSYNEQFF.

This clone has only one observation. The chain uses TRBV7-9 and TRBJ2-5, with a possible D match to TRBD1 (6 bases). Germline V gene sequence: CDR1 SEHNR, CDR2 FQNEAQ (reference sequence). With 3 bases removed from V and 4 bases from J, the gap between germline ends came to 18 bases. The CDR3 is made up of 16 amino acids. CDR3 sequence reads: CASSFSFHRVGETQYF. In DNA, the CDR3 is TGTGCCAGCAGCTTCTCATTCCACAGGGTCGGAGAGACCCAGTACTTC.